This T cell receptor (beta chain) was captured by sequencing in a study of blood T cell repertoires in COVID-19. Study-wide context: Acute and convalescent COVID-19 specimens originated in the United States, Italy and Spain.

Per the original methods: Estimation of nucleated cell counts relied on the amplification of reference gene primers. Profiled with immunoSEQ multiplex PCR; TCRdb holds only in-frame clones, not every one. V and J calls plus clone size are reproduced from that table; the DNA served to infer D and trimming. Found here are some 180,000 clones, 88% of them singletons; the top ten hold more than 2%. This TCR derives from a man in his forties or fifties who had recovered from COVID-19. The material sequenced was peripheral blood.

CDR3 region: CASSRGRGGTGELFF. The CDR3 region has the DNA TGTGCCAGCAGTAGAGGACGCGGGGGCACCGGGGAGCTGTTTTTT. The chain is built from TRBV6-5 and TRBJ2-2; 7 nucleotides line up with TRBD2. The V segment lost 5 bases and the J segment 4 bases; nucleotides outside the gene matches: 7. In germline, CDR1 is MNHEY, CDR2 SVGAGI. This CDR3 comprises 15 residues.